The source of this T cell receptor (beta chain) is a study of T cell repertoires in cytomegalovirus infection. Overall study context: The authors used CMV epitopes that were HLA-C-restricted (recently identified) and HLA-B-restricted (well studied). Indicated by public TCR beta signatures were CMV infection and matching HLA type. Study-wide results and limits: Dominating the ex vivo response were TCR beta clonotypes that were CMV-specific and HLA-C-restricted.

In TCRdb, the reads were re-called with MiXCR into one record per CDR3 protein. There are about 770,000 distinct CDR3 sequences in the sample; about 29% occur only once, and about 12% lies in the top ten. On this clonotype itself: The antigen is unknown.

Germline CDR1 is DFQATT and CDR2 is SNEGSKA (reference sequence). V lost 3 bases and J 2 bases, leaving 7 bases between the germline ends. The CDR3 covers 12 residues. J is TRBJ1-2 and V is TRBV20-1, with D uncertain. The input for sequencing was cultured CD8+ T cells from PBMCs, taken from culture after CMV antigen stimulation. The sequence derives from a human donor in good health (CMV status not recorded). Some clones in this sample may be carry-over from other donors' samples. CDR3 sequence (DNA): TGCAGTGCTAGCGCCGGAAACTATGGCTACACCTTC. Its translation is CSASAGNYGYTF.